This TCR beta chain was sequenced during a study of T cell responses to AZD1222 COVID-19 vaccine. Overall study findings and caveats: The donors showed a predominance of white British ancestry and of females, with possible underestimation of clonal diversity.

The repertoire was sequenced with immunoSEQ multiplex PCR; TCRdb's copy has only in-frame clones and lacks some. Of approximately 130,000 clones detected, 80% to 95% appear once; the ten largest clones hold 3.1%. The CDR3 sequence is 15 residues long. V lost 4 bases, J lost 5 bases, and 6 bases stayed unmatched. Germline-derived CDR1 and CDR2 are LGHDT and YNNKEL (reference sequence). To note about this clone: The antigen is unknown.

The origin of this receptor is an adult in good health. The chain carries TRBV3-1 (or the pseudogene TRBV3-2) and TRBJ2-5, with TRBD2 matching over 11 bases. The sequences come from peripheral blood, collected on day 0 of AZD1222 vaccination. In DNA, the CDR3 is TGTGCCAGCAGCCCGACTAGCGGGATCCTTGAGACCCAGTACTTC. Its translation: CASSPTSGILETQYF.